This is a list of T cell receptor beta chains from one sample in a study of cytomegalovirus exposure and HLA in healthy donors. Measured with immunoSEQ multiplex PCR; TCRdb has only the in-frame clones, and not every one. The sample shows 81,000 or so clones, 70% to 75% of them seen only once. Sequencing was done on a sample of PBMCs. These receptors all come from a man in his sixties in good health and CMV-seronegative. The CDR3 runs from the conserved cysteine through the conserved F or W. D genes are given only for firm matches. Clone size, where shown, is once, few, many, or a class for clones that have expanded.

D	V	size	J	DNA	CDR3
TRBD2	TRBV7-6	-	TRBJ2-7	TGTGCCAGCAGCCTACAATCGGGACTAGCCTACGAGCAGTACTTC	CASSLQSGLAYEQYF
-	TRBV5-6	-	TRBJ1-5	TGTGCCAGCAGCTTGAGGGCAGGGGTCAGCAATCAGCCCCAGCATTTT	CASSLRAGVSNQPQHF
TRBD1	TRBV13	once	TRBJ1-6	TGTGCCAGCAGCTTAGGTCCTGACAGGGCTTATTCACCCCTCCACTTT	CASSLGPDRAYSPLHF
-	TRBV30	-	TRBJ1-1	TGTGCCTGGAGTGATGGTGGCTTGAACACTGAAGCTTTCTTT	CAWSDGGLNTEAFF
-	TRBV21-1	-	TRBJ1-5	TGTGCCAGCAGCAAAGGGAGAGCAGTAGATCAGCCCCAGCATTTT	CASSKGRAVDQPQHF
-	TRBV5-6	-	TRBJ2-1	TGTGCCAGCAGCGGGCATGAGCAGTTCTTC	CASSGHEQFF
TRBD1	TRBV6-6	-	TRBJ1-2	TGTGCCAGCAGCCCCCGGGACAGGGGGCCGGATGGCTACACCTTC	CASSPRDRGPDGYTF
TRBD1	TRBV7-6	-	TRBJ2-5	TGTGCCAGCAGCTTGGGGACAGGGGTTCGGAGGCAAGAGACCCAGTACTTC	CASSLGTGVRRQETQYF
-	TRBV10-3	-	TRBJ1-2	TGTGCCATCAGTGAGGCGGCAGGGCCCTGGAGCTACACCTTC	CAISEAAGPWSYTF
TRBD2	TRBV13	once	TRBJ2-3	TGTGCCAGCAGCTTAGGCTGGATAGCGGGGGGAATAGATACGCAGTATTTT	CASSLGWIAGGIDTQYF
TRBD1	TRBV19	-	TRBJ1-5	TGTGCCAGTAGTCCCCAGGGACAGGGGATTTTTCAGCCCCAGCATTTT	CASSPQGQGIFQPQHF
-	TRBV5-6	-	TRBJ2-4	TGTGCCAGCAGCTTTCCAGGGTCCAAAAACATTCAGTACTTC	CASSFPGSKNIQYF
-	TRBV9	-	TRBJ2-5	TGTGCCAGCAGCGTAGTCACCTCAACTCAAGAGACCCAGTACTTC	CASSVVTSTQETQYF
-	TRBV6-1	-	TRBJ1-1	TGTGCCAGCAGTTTATCCAGGGTGTGGATAGCTTTCTTT	CASSLSRVWIAFF
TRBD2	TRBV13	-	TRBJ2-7	TGTGCCAGCAGCTCGACTAGCGGGGGGTACGAGCAGTACTTC	CASSSTSGGYEQYF
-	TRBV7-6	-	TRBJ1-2	TGTGCCAGCAGCTTAGGTCCTGGGGAGCATGGCTACACCTTC	CASSLGPGEHGYTF
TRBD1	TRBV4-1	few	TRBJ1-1	TGCGCCAGCAGCCAAGACAGGGGGAGCACTGAAGCTTTCTTT	CASSQDRGSTEAFF
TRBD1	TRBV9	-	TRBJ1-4	TGTGCCAGCGGGGGACAGGGCGGGGAAAAACTGTTTTTT	CASGGQGGEKLFF
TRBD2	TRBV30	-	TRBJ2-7	TGTGCCTGGAGGCGTGCGGGGGGCCTCTACGAGCAGTACTTC	CAWRRAGGLYEQYF
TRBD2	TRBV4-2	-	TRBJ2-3	TGTGCCAGCAGCCAAGCTATAGGACTAGCGGGGTCTGATACGCAGTATTTT	CASSQAIGLAGSDTQYF
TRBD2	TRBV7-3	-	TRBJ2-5	TGTGCCAGCAGCGCGGGGGGGTCGCAAGAGACCCAGTACTTC	CASSAGGSQETQYF
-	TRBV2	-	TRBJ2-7	TGTGCCAGCAACGACGAGCGGAGCTACGAGCAGCACTTC	CASNDERSYEQHF
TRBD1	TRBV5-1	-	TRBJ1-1	TGCGCCAGCAGCACAGGGGGCGCGGACACTGAAGCTTTCTTT	CASSTGGADTEAFF
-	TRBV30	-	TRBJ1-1	TGTGCCTGGACCCAGTGGTCTCGAATTGAAGCTTTCTTT	CAWTQWSRIEAFF
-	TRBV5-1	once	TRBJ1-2	TGCGCCAGCAGTCGGGGGACCCGTGACGAGTCTTATGGCTACACCTTC	CASSRGTRDESYGYTF
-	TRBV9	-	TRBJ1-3	TGTGCCAGCAGCGTAGATCTAGGGGCCTCGAGAGGAAACACCATATATTTT	CASSVDLGASRGNTIYF